This T cell receptor (beta chain) derives from a study of blood T cell repertoires in COVID-19 (dated by TCRdb to 2018 to 2021). The study in broad terms: The collaborator samples originated in the United States, Italy and Spain and spanned the acute and convalescent phases of COVID-19. The sample metadata nearly always contained a de-identified subject ID, COVID-19 status, age in years and sex. Deeply sampled blood TCRbeta repertoires from subjects exposed to, actively infected with, or recovered from COVID-19 were included in the dataset. Where available, HLA class I and class II types were taken from metadata supplied by the sample provider and were not determined by assay-based typing. A freely available public database, intended as a resource for researchers studying the immune response to SARS-CoV-2, is where the repertoires were released. The prospective study material was composed of cDNA or gDNA derived from T cells, B-cell-depleted T cells, or PBMCs. The samples were drawn from the first 160 participants of the ongoing ImmuneRACE study and from under 1,500 subjects provided by 6 global collaborators. General study outcomes and caveats: Clinical and demographic metadata were provided uncurated, with the amount varying by source and participant.

Collaborating institutions collected whole blood in K2EDTA tubes following their own protocols. For TCRbeta analysis, collaborators shipped samples as frozen whole blood, isolated PBMCs, or DNA extracted from either of those sample types. Regarding this clone: Its antigen remains unidentified. There are no base qualities to consult, and no much larger clone falls within one base.

TCRbeta CDR3 regions were amplified from genomic DNA using the immunoSEQ Assay, a bias-controlled multiplex PCR. Concerning the study's data processing: The number of nucleated cells in each sample was estimated by amplification of reference gene primers within the assay. To quantify the absolute abundance of each unique TCRbeta CDR3 rearrangement, sequence reads were collapsed and filtered. For each sample, productive Simpson clonality was calculated by taking the square root of Simpson's diversity index across productive rearrangements. In its TCRdb copy, this immuneACCESS table keeps in-frame sequences only and misses some clones. Where compared with another copy, unresolved V genes explain less than half of these, and the others have no known cause. V, J and clone size are taken as reported in that table, and D and trimming were inferred from the DNA itself. Here the sample has tens of thousands of clones; over 85% occur a single time. The leading ten clones occupy 0.95% to 1.5% of the sample.

CDR1 and CDR2 were assigned from the germline V gene as MGHDK and SYGVNS. The CDR3, cysteine through phenylalanine, is 15 amino acids long. The DNA shown is the 45-base CDR3, in frame from base 1. Unmatched junction bases come to 8, with V trimmed by 7 bases and J by 4 bases. This TCR derives from a man between 60 and 75 years old with acute or convalescent COVID-19. Sequencing was done on a sample of peripheral blood. The receptor chain draws on TRBV25-1 and TRBJ2-1, and 9 bases in between align with TRBD1. The DNA reads TGTGCCAGCACCCGGACAGGGGCGAGATACAATGAGCAGTTCTTC. It translates as CASTRTGARYNEQFF.